What follows describes a single T cell receptor (beta chain). Its specificity is unknown. The healthy adult donors were HIV-negative and reported no recent acute infections or vaccinations. CDR3 length equals 16 residues. The trim removed 1 base at V and 7 bases at J, leaving 6 bases unmatched. Germline V gene data show CDR1 as SGHVS and CDR2 as FQNEAQ. This record belongs to a study of shared clonotypes between healthy human individuals. Study-wide results and caveats: Some naive CD4 clonotypes, about 5.5%, turned up in common across a handful of donors. Among non-shared clonotypes, generation probabilities were lower than among those shared by all four donors.

The repertoire was sequenced with immunoSEQ multiplex PCR; TCRdb's copy has only in-frame clones and lacks some. The table includes roughly 2 million clones, more than 90% detected once. The chain carries TRBV7-8 and TRBJ2-3; 12 bases fit TRBD1. The source is a man younger than 35 in good health. The sequenced sample consisted of naive CD4+ T cells sorted from blood. Subset reported: CD45RA+ positively selected. The CDR3 region is CASSLGGTGGTNTQYF. CDR3 in DNA: TGTGCCAGCAGCTTAGGCGGGACAGGGGGCACGAATACGCAGTATTTT.